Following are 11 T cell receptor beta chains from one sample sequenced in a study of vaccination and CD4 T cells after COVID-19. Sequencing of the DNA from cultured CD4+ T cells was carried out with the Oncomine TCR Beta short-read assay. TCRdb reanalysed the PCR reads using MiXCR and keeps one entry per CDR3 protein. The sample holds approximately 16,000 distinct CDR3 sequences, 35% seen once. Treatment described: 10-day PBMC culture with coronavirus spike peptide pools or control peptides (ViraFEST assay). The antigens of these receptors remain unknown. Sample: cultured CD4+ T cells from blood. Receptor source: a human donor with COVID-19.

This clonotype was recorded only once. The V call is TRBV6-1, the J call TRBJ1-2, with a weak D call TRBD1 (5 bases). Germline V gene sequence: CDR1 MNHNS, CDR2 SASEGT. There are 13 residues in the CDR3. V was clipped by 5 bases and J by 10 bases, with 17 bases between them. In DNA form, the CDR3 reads TGTGCCAGCAGTCAGACGGGGGGAGTTGACTACACCTTC. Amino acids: CASSQTGGVDYTF.

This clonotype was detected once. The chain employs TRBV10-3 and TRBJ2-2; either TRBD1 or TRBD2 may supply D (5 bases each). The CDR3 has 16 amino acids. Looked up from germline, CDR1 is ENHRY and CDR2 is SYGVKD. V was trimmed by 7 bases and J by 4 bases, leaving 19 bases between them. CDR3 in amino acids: CAITPPPGTGTGELFF. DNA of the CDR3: TGTGCCATCACCCCCCCCCCGGGGACGGGCACCGGGGAGCTGTTTTTT.

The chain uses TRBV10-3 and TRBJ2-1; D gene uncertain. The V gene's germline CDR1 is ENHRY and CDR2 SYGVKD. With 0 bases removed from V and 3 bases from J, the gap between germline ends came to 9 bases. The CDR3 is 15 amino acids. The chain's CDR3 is CAISESIGGYNEQFF. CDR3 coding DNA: TGTGCCATCAGTGAGTCGATAGGCGGCTACAATGAGCAGTTCTTC.

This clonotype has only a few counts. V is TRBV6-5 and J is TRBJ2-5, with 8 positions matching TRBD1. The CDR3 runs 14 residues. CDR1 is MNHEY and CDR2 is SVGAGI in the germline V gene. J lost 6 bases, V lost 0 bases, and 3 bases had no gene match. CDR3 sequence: CASSYSNRGKTQYF. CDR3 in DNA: TGTGCCAGCAGTTACTCGAACAGGGGGAAGACCCAGTACTTC.

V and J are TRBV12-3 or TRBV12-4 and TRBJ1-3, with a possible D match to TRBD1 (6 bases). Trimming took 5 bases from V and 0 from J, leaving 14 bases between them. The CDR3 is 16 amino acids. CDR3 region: CASSTTDRSSGNTIYF. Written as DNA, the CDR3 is TGTGCCAGCAGTACGACGGACAGATCCTCTGGAAACACCATATATTTT.

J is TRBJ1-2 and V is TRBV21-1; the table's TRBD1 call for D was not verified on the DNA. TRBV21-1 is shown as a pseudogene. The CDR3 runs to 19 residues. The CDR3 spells CASSYRPDRVYRANYGYTF. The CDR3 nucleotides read TGTGCCAGCAGCTACCGACCCGACAGAGTGTATAGGGCGAACTATGGCTACACCTTC.

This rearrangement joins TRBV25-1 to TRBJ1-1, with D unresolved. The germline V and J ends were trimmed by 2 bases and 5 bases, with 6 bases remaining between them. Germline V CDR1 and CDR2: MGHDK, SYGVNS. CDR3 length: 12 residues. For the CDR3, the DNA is TGTGCCAGCAGTGAAAAATCGACTGAAGCTTTCTTT. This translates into CASSEKSTEAFF.

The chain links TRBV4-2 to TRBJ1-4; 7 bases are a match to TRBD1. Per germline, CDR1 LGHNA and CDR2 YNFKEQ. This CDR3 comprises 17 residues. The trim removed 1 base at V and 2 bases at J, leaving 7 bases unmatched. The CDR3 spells CASSQGDRVATNEKLFF. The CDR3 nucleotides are TGTGCCAGCAGCCAAGGAGACAGGGTGGCTACTAATGAAAAACTGTTTTTT.

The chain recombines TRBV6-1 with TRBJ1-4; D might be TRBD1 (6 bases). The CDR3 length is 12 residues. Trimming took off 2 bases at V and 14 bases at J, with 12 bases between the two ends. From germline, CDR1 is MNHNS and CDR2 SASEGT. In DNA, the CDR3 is TGTGCCAGCAGTGAACCCGCAGGGGTTCTGTTTTTT. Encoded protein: CASSEPAGVLFF.

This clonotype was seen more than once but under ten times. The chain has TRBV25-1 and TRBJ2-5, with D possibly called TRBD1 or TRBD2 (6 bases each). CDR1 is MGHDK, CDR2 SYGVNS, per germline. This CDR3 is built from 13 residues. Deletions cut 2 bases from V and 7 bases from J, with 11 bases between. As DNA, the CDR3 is TGTGCCAGCAGTGAACGGAGGGGGTGGACCCAGTACTTC. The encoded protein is CASSERRGWTQYF.

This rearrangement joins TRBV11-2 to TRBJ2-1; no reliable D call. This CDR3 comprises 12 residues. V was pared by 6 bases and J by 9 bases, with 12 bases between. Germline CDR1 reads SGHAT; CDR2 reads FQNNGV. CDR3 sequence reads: CASRPPGSEQFF. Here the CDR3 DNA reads TGTGCCAGCAGACCCCCAGGAAGTGAGCAGTTCTTC.